The rows below give T cell receptor beta chains drawn from one sample of a study of T cells in Graves' hyperthyroidism and ophthalmopathy. Each CDR3 protein is one row after TCRdb ran MiXCR on the multiplex PCR reads. Among roughly 240,000 distinct CDR3 sequences listed, about 17% were seen once. The sample comprised blood. The receptor set was obtained from a woman under 30 with Graves' ophthalmopathy. Each CDR3 is given without its conserved first and last residue. Size is stated for part of the rows, as once, few or many counts, or as a class when the clone is expanded.

CDR3,size,V,J
ASTGGRVGTKNTEAF,many,TRBV2,TRBJ1-1
ASSFQGDPGEKLF,many,TRBV28,TRBJ1-4
ASSTNLGDTEAF,many,TRBV19,TRBJ1-1
ASSPGNGNQPQH,many,TRBV18,TRBJ1-5
ASSLEGAPYGYT,many,TRBV28,TRBJ1-2
ASSEVGNTEAF,many,TRBV6-1,TRBJ1-1
ASSLLAVSYNEQF,many,TRBV6-2/TRBV6-3,TRBJ2-1
ASSLGLNREARYNEQF,many,TRBV7-6,TRBJ2-1
SVRDRVWTEAF,.,TRBV29-1,TRBJ1-1
SASNPLAGGSSYEQY,many,TRBV20-1,TRBJ2-7
AWSAPGEAF,.,TRBV30,TRBJ1-1
ASSFYICSAPETGFYTDTQY,.,TRBV7-9,TRBJ2-3
ASSLGGAFTGELF,many,TRBV4-1,TRBJ2-2
ASSARDRAYEQY,many,TRBV7-6,TRBJ2-7
ASSFSGSQPQH,many,TRBV12-3/TRBV12-4,TRBJ1-5
ASSSRTGTDTQY,.,TRBV7-9,TRBJ2-3
ASNPTVRTSGGFYEQY,.,TRBV28,TRBJ2-7
ASSRHGGYNTEAF,many,TRBV3-1,TRBJ1-1
ASSGYRGQGTEAF,many,TRBV7-8,TRBJ1-1
AIRWGAGELF,.,TRBV10-3,TRBJ2-2
SASPGQGWYEQF,.,TRBV20-1,TRBJ2-1
ASSLSGRSDNEQF,many,TRBV12-3/TRBV12-4,TRBJ2-1
ASSKRSSGATDTQY,.,TRBV19,TRBJ2-3
STRQGAHGYT,many,TRBV29-1,TRBJ1-2
ASSLGQVGEDYGYT,many,TRBV28,TRBJ1-2
ASSRFEGAPNEKLF,many,TRBV28,TRBJ1-4
ASSFFSEAVGAKNIQY,many,TRBV28,TRBJ2-4
ASSPWAGQLNEKLF,many,TRBV7-9,TRBJ1-4
SARDNSYSYNEQF,many,TRBV20-1,TRBJ2-1
ASSLTGPPVGDTQY,many,TRBV7-3,TRBJ2-3
ASRGTGTADEQY,many,TRBV2,TRBJ2-7
ASIKGGKNTEAF,.,TRBV3-1,TRBJ1-1
SARQGQPQH,.,TRBV20-1,TRBJ1-5
ASLGTVAGELF,many,TRBV18,TRBJ2-2
ASSLAYAGQETQY,.,TRBV7-9,TRBJ2-5
SARKGGGYNEQF,many,TRBV20-1,TRBJ2-1
ASSPGVRGLNQPQH,.,TRBV12-3/TRBV12-4,TRBJ1-5
ASSPGAGDRSTQY,many,TRBV13,TRBJ2-3
SARDSRDGDGAQY,many,TRBV20-1,TRBJ2-5
ASSYSEGVNEKLF,.,TRBV6-5,TRBJ1-4
ASSGDADTQY,.,TRBV2,TRBJ2-3
ASSNRDQETQY,many,TRBV7-7,TRBJ2-5
SARDPDRYGYT,many,TRBV20-1,TRBJ1-2
ASSNTVEGYHKQY,many,TRBV11-2,TRBJ2-7
ASSAQGQGNQPQH,many,TRBV6-1,TRBJ1-5
ASSYSTLAGGSYNEQF,.,TRBV6-5,TRBJ2-1
SVTGLAGYRVGELF,many,TRBV29-1,TRBJ2-2
ASSHFPGQGRAEAF,.,TRBV4-1,TRBJ1-1
ASSFGGYEQF,many,TRBV5-5,TRBJ2-1
ASSHPTSGYNEQF,many,TRBV3-1,TRBJ2-1
ASSEDGIAYGYT,many,TRBV18,TRBJ1-2
ASSFFGVQWPQH,many,TRBV7-3,TRBJ1-5